Below are 28 T cell receptor beta chains sequenced from a single sample in a study of cytomegalovirus exposure and HLA in healthy donors. Data came from immunoSEQ multiplex PCR; TCRdb stores just in-frame clones and leaves some out. This table holds 200,000 to 250,000 clones, around four fifths found once. Sequencing was carried out using PBMCs. The receptors come from a woman aged 18-29 years in good health and CMV-seronegative.

The V call is TRBV5-1, the J call TRBJ2-7, with 11 positions matching TRBD2. Unmatched junction bases numbered 3, after V lost 3 bases and J lost 1 base. Germline assignment: CDR1 SGHRS and CDR2 YFSETQ. The CDR3 contains 15 residues. Here the CDR3 DNA reads TGCGCCAGCAGCTATACTAGCGGGGGATCCTACGAGCAGTACTTC. Its protein is CASSYTSGGSYEQYF.

The chain has TRBV9 and TRBJ2-7; 15 bases align to TRBD2. The CDR3 sequence is 18 residues long. J was trimmed by 1 base and V by 4 bases; bases with no gene match: 9. CDR1 and CDR2 from the germline V gene are SGDLS and YYNGEE. The chain's CDR3 is CASSKGLAGGGTSYEQYF. CDR3 nucleotides: TGTGCCAGCAGCAAGGGACTAGCGGGAGGCGGAACTTCCTACGAGCAGTACTTC.

The chain is built from TRBV10-3 and TRBJ2-1, with 8 nucleotides matching TRBD2. The CDR3 is 14 residues long. Germline assignment: CDR1 ENHRY and CDR2 SYGVKD. V shed 6 bases and J 2 bases; nucleotides not matched to a gene: 3. The CDR3, as DNA: TGTGCCATCAGCCGCGGGGGGCCCTACAATGAGCAGTTCTTC. This gives the protein CAISRGGPYNEQFF.

Comment on this clone: This sample also contains other DNA sequences that code for the same CDR3. The rearrangement links TRBV5-1 to TRBJ1-3; tentative D call: TRBD1 (6 bases). CDR1 and CDR2 from the germline V gene are SGHRS and YFSETQ. The CDR3 spans 14 residues. V gave up 7 bases and J gave up 0 bases, with 11 bases separating them. This CDR3 reads CASSLDSSGNTIYF. As DNA, the CDR3 is TGCGCCAGCTCCCTGGACAGCTCTGGAAACACCATATATTTT.

The chain employs TRBV28 and TRBJ1-4; 7 nucleotides line up with TRBD1. Germline lookup yields CDR1 MDHEN and CDR2 SYDVKM. J gave up 1 base and V 4 bases, and 12 bases lay outside the gene matches. The CDR3 is 18 amino acids. CDR3 nucleotides: TGTGCCAGCAGTTCCTACCTATCCGACAGGGAAACTAATGAAAAACTGTTTTTT. Translated, it gives CASSSYLSDRETNEKLFF.

V gene TRBV18 combines with J gene TRBJ2-2; D may be TRBD1 (6 bases). The germline V gene encodes CDR1 KGHSH and CDR2 LQKENI. The V end lost 3 bases, the J end lost 7 bases, and 15 bases lay between the germline ends. This CDR3 comprises 15 residues. The CDR3 is CASSPLPGADGELFF. The CDR3 DNA reads as TGTGCCAGCTCACCCCTCCCAGGGGCCGACGGGGAGCTGTTTTTT.

The J gene is TRBJ2-1, the V gene TRBV18; perhaps D is TRBD1 or TRBD2 (5 bases each). The ends were cut back, 6 bases at V and 8 bases at J, with 23 bases in the middle. The length of the CDR3 is 16 residues. The germline V gene encodes CDR1 KGHSH and CDR2 LQKENI. The CDR3 spells CASSPITGGPSHEQFF. DNA of the CDR3: TGTGCCAGCTCGCCCATCACTGGGGGTCCCTCCCATGAGCAGTTCTTC.

Remarks on this clone: Other DNA variants within this sample encode the same CDR3. This sequence joins TRBV27 and TRBJ2-6; D not certain. Germline lookup yields CDR1 MNHEY and CDR2 SMNVEV (reference sequence). This CDR3 is built from 13 residues. The V gene lost 5 bases and the J gene lost 0 bases, with 2 bases spanning the gap. The CDR3 coding sequence is TGTGCCAGCAGTCTCTCTGGGGCCAACGTCCTGACTTTC. Its translation: CASSLSGANVLTF.

This rearrangement joins TRBV5-4 to TRBJ1-2, with D hard to call. The CDR3 loop spans 14 amino acids. Between the trimmed V and J ends, which lost 0 bases and 0 bases, there was a span of 6 bases. From germline, CDR1 is SGHNT and CDR2 YYREEE (reference sequence). CDR3 sequence: CASSLDSTNYGYTF. The CDR3 DNA reads as TGTGCCAGCAGCTTGGACAGTACTAACTATGGCTACACCTTC.

The chain carries TRBV2 and TRBJ1-1, with 11 bases fitting TRBD1. V was clipped by 8 bases and J by 10 bases; unmatched bases: 6. The CDR3 sequence is 12 residues long. CDR1 and CDR2 from the germline V gene are SNHLY and FYNNEI. CDR3 bases: TGTGCCAGCGTCGGGACAGGGGGGGGAGCTTTCTTT. Amino acid sequence: CASVGTGGGAFF. The complete variable domain, with remaining parts taken from reference TRBV2 and TRBJ1-1, reads EPEVTQTPSHQVTQMGQEVILRCVPISNHLYFYWYRQILGQKVEFLVSFYNNEISEKSEIFDDQFSVERPDGSNFTLKIRSTKLEDSAMYFCASVGTGGGAFFGQGTRLTVV.

J is TRBJ1-4 and V is TRBV2; D remains ambiguous. The CDR3 has 12 residues. The V end was cut by 0 bases, the J end by 14 bases, with 10 bases between. Per germline, CDR1 SNHLY and CDR2 FYNNEI. CDR3 nucleotide sequence: TGTGCCAGCAGTGAAGCGTATGGGCGGCTGTTTTTT. As protein: CASSEAYGRLFF.

The J gene is TRBJ2-7, the V gene TRBV5-1; D is possibly TRBD1 (6 bases). The CDR3 is made up of 16 amino acids. Looked up from germline, CDR1 is SGHRS and CDR2 is YFSETQ. V was trimmed by 0 bases and J by 3 bases, leaving 16 bases between them. The CDR3 DNA is TGCGCCAGCAGCTTGGTTGGGGGCAGATGGGACTACGAGCAGTACTTC. Amino acids: CASSLVGGRWDYEQYF.

The chain carries TRBV6-1 and TRBJ2-7; D remains unclear. The CDR3 loop spans 12 amino acids. Per the germline V gene, CDR1 is MNHNS and CDR2 is SASEGT. V shed 10 bases and J shed 1 base, with 11 bases lying between them. CDR3 nucleotide sequence: TGTGCCACCGACGAATTATCCTACGAGCAGTACTTC. The encoded protein is CATDELSYEQYF.

This clone was recorded a few times. V is TRBV6-6 and J is TRBJ1-6; no clear D gene. Trimming shortened V by 6 bases and J by 14 bases, and 11 bases separated the two germline ends. The germline V gene encodes CDR1 MNHNY and CDR2 SVGAGI (reference sequence). The CDR3 contains 11 residues. CDR3 bases: TGTGCCAGCAGCTCCTCCCTGGCCCTCCACTTT. This gives the protein CASSSSLALHF.

J is TRBJ2-2 and V is TRBV7-3, with D possibly being TRBD2 (5 bases). Between the trimmed V and J ends, which lost 8 bases and 0 bases, there was a span of 7 bases. This CDR3 region has 13 residues. CDR1 is SGHTA, CDR2 FQGTGA, per germline. The CDR3: CASGSANTGELFF. The CDR3 nucleotides read TGTGCCAGCGGTAGCGCGAACACCGGGGAGCTGTTTTTT.

This chain connects TRBV28 to TRBJ2-1; 9 bases map to TRBD2. This CDR3 has 16 amino acids. V lost 7 bases, J lost 5 bases, and 12 bases stayed unmatched. Germline V lookup: CDR1 MDHEN, CDR2 SYDVKM. The CDR3 spells CASTNMGGRAHNEQFF. Written as DNA, the CDR3 is TGTGCCAGCACCAATATGGGCGGGAGGGCCCACAATGAGCAGTTCTTC.

This sequence joins TRBV7-3 and TRBJ1-5; no clear D gene. This CDR3 has 13 amino acids. Germline V gene data show CDR1 as SGHTA and CDR2 as FQGTGA. Trimming took 5 bases from V and 1 from J, leaving 6 bases between them. CDR3 in amino acids: CASSPSSNQPQHF. The CDR3 nucleotides are TGTGCCAGCAGCCCCTCCAGCAATCAGCCCCAGCATTTT.

This chain uses TRBV11-2 with TRBJ2-1; 13 bases map to TRBD2. This CDR3 region has 15 residues. V lost 5 bases and J lost 6; bases outside the gene matches: 4. Germline V CDR1 and CDR2: SGHAT, FQNNGV. Here the CDR3 DNA reads TGTGCCAGCAGCACGACTAGCGGGAGGTTCAATGAGCAGTTCTTC. Translation: CASSTTSGRFNEQFF.

The gene calls are TRBV9 and TRBJ1-1, with D perhaps TRBD1 (5 bases). Germline V gene sequence: CDR1 SGDLS, CDR2 YYNGEE. The CDR3 is 14 residues long. The V end lost 6 bases, the J end lost 2 bases, and 14 bases lay between the germline ends. For the CDR3, the DNA is TGTGCCAGCACCCGAGGACAACGAAACACTGAAGCTTTCTTT. Protein sequence: CASTRGQRNTEAFF.

This chain links TRBV30 with TRBJ2-5; a weak D match, TRBD1 (9 bases). The V gene lost 1 base and the J gene lost 5 bases, with 17 bases spanning the gap. The CDR3 covers 15 residues. Germline V gene lookup returns CDR1 GTSNPN and CDR2 SVGIG (reference sequence). The CDR3: CAWSEGQGLGETQYF. DNA for the CDR3: TGTGCCTGGAGTGAGGGACAGGGACTAGGTGAGACCCAGTACTTC.

J is TRBJ2-7 and V is TRBV19, with 9 positions matching TRBD1. The CDR3 has 14 residues. Germline loops: CDR1 LNHDA, CDR2 SQIVND (reference sequence). J was trimmed by 2 bases and V by 5 bases; bases with no gene match: 4. The CDR3 DNA sequence: TGTGCCAGTAGTGCCGGGACAGGGACCTACGAGCAGTACTTC. It specifies CASSAGTGTYEQYF. The full variable domain, in which reference TRBV19 and TRBJ2-7 provide the parts outside the CDR3, is DGGITQSPKYLFRKEGQNVTLSCEQNLNHDAMYWYRQDPGQGLRLIYYSQIVNDFQKGDIAEGYSVSREKKESFPLTVTSAQKNPTAFYLCASSAGTGTYEQYFGPGTRLTVT.

V is TRBV30 and J is TRBJ2-7; the match to TRBD1 covers 7 bases. V trimming: 2 bases; J trimming: 3 bases; junction bases outside the gene matches: 4. The CDR3 consists of 13 residues. Germline V gene sequence: CDR1 GTSNPN, CDR2 SVGIG (reference sequence). CDR3 region: CAWSRRQGYEQYF. The CDR3 bases are TGTGCCTGGAGTAGGCGACAGGGCTACGAGCAGTACTTC.

This chain joins TRBV5-1 and TRBJ1-1; D gene uncertain. This CDR3 has 12 residues. The germline V and J ends were trimmed by 0 bases and 4 bases, with 4 bases remaining between them. Looked up from germline, CDR1 is SGHRS and CDR2 is YFSETQ. The CDR3 nucleotides are TGCGCCAGCAGCTTGGGGATCACTGAAGCTTTCTTT. This translates into CASSLGITEAFF.

V is TRBV7-9 and J is TRBJ2-7; TRBD1 matches at 11 bases. The V and J ends lost 5 bases and 7 bases, in that order; junction bases with no gene match: 10. Per the germline V gene, CDR1 is SEHNR and CDR2 is FQNEAQ (reference sequence). There are 15 residues in the CDR3. The CDR3: CASSPRDRGGSEQYF. The DNA for the CDR3 is TGTGCCAGCAGCCCGCGGGACAGGGGGGGATCGGAGCAGTACTTC.

The chain combines TRBV5-1 with TRBJ1-2; tentatively, D is TRBD1 (6 bases). V lost 1 base and J 5 bases, leaving 12 bases between the germline ends. Per germline, CDR1 SGHRS and CDR2 YFSETQ. This CDR3 contains 14 residues. Here the CDR3 reads CASSLRGGGYGYTF. The CDR3 coding sequence is TGCGCCAGCAGCTTGCGCGGAGGGGGGTATGGCTACACCTTC.

This chain links TRBV5-1 with TRBJ1-4; 8 nucleotides align to TRBD1. CDR3 length equals 17 residues. The V and J ends lost 1 base and 4 bases, in that order; junction bases with no gene match: 9. The germline V gene has CDR1 SGHRS and CDR2 YFSETQ. The CDR3 sequence is CASSLLVRTGRNEKLFF. CDR3 nucleotides: TGCGCCAGCAGCTTGTTGGTCAGGACAGGGCGTAATGAAAAACTGTTTTTT.

The chain uses TRBV5-6 and TRBJ2-3, with 10 bases identical to TRBD2. The CDR3 extends over 18 amino acids. Trimming cost V 0 bases and J 2 bases; bases outside gene matches: 9. Germline CDR1 and CDR2: SGHDT and YYEEEE. CDR3: CASSLGLAGDPITDTQYF. The CDR3 region has the DNA TGTGCCAGCAGCTTGGGGCTAGCGGGGGACCCTATCACAGATACGCAGTATTTT. Supplemented by reference TRBV5-6 and TRBJ2-3, the full variable domain reads DAGVTQSPTHLIKTRGQQVTLRCSPKSGHDTVSWYQQALGQGPQFIFQYYEEEERQRGNFPDRFSGHQFPNYSSELNVNALLLGDSALYLCASSLGLAGDPITDTQYFGPGTRLTVL.

This rearrangement joins TRBV13 to TRBJ2-2; tentatively, D is TRBD2 (6 bases). V was shortened by 2 bases and J by 0 bases, with 7 bases between the two germline ends. The CDR3 loop spans 15 amino acids. Germline loops: CDR1 PRHDT, CDR2 FYEKMQ (reference sequence). CDR3 residues: CASSLWGANTGELFF. The CDR3 coding sequence is TGTGCCAGCAGCTTATGGGGGGCGAACACCGGGGAGCTGTTTTTT.